The 18 T cell receptor beta chains below were found in one sample sequenced in a study of blood T cell repertoires in COVID-19. Sequenced by immunoSEQ multiplex PCR; TCRdb stores in-frame clones only, minus some. The table includes roughly 130,000 clones, about 80% detected once. The sequencing input was peripheral blood. These receptors all stem from an elderly woman with acute or convalescent COVID-19.

The V and J genes are TRBV18 and TRBJ1-1; 7 bases are shared with TRBD1. V shed 3 bases, J shed 0 bases, and the junction held 10 bases outside the gene matches. Germline V gene sequence: CDR1 KGHSH, CDR2 LQKENI. The CDR3 spans 17 residues. The CDR3 here is CASSPGGGFEMNTEAFF. CDR3 bases: TGTGCCAGCTCACCTGGAGGGGGCTTTGAGATGAACACTGAAGCTTTCTTT.

The genes are TRBV5-1 and TRBJ1-1; 8 nucleotides match TRBD1. The V gene's germline CDR1 is SGHRS and CDR2 YFSETQ. Trimming at V came to 5 bases and at J to 1 base, leaving 4 bases not matched to a gene. The CDR3 sequence is 14 residues long. The chain's CDR3 is CASSYTGGNTEAFF. The CDR3 DNA sequence: TGCGCCAGCAGTTATACAGGGGGGAACACTGAAGCTTTCTTT.

This clone was recorded a few times. This sample also contains other DNA sequences that code for the same CDR3. The chain joins TRBV3-1 (or the pseudogene TRBV3-2) to TRBJ1-2; D is perhaps TRBD1 (5 bases). Trimming left V 1 base short and J 2 bases short, with 8 bases between. CDR1 LGHDT and CDR2 YNNKEL come from the germline V gene (reference sequence). The CDR3 runs 14 residues. The CDR3 here is CASSQGQLNYGYTF. CDR3 nucleotides: TGTGCCAGCAGCCAAGGACAGTTGAACTATGGCTACACCTTC.

The chain joins TRBV7-3 to TRBJ1-1; a weak D match, TRBD1 (5 bases). The CDR3 is 14 amino acids. Trimming left V 5 bases short and J 1 base short, with 11 bases between. Germline V gene lookup returns CDR1 SGHTA and CDR2 FQGTGA. This chain's CDR3 is CASSADRWNTEAFF. DNA for the CDR3: TGTGCCAGCAGCGCCGACAGATGGAACACTGAAGCTTTCTTT.

The rearrangement uses TRBV30 and TRBJ2-1; D perhaps matches TRBD2 (5 bases). V lost 3 bases and J lost 0, with 6 bases in between. CDR1 and CDR2 from the germline V gene are GTSNPN and SVGIG (reference sequence). CDR3 length: 13 residues. This CDR3 is CAWRGSSYNEQFF. In DNA form, the CDR3 reads TGTGCCTGGAGAGGGAGCTCCTACAATGAGCAGTTCTTC.

The V and J genes are TRBV21-1 and TRBJ1-5. TRBV21-1 is a recognized pseudogene. The CDR3 runs 16 residues. CDR3 in DNA: TGTGCCAGCAGCCTCGAGGGAAAGCCTCGCAATCAGCCCCAGCATTTT. It specifies CASSLEGKPRNQPQHF.

The V and J genes are TRBV10-3 and TRBJ1-1; D ambiguous. V was cut by 1 base and J by 2 bases, with 17 bases left in between. Germline V gene sequence: CDR1 ENHRY, CDR2 SYGVKD. The CDR3 extends over 17 amino acids. CDR3: CAISEFQGRERNTEAFF. The CDR3 region has the DNA TGTGCCATCAGTGAGTTTCAAGGACGGGAGAGAAACACTGAAGCTTTCTTT.

The chain recombines TRBV27 with TRBJ1-4, with D perhaps matching TRBD1 (5 bases). CDR1 MNHEY and CDR2 SMNVEV come from the germline V gene (reference sequence). The CDR3 extends over 15 amino acids. V gave up 0 bases and J gave up 7 bases, with 12 bases separating them. The CDR3 nucleotides are TGTGCCAGCAGTTTATCGTGGCAGGGAGGTGAAAAACTGTTTTTT. Amino acid sequence: CASSLSWQGGEKLFF.

V is TRBV30 and J is TRBJ1-4; 8 bases fit TRBD1. J gave up 7 bases and V 0 bases, and 4 bases lay outside the gene matches. CDR1 GTSNPN and CDR2 SVGIG come from the germline V gene (reference sequence). The CDR3 loop spans 14 amino acids. CDR3 DNA: TGTGCCTGGAGTGTACAGGGGGTCGGTGAAAAACTGTTTTTT. Encoded protein: CAWSVQGVGEKLFF. Full variable domain (remainder filled in from reference TRBV30 and TRBJ1-4): SQTIHQWPATLVQPVGSPLSLECTVEGTSNPNLYWYRQAAGRGLQLLFYSVGIGQISSEVPQNLSASRPQDRQFILSSKKLLLSDSGFYLCAWSVQGVGEKLFFGSGTQLSVL.

The J gene is TRBJ1-1, the V gene TRBV10-3, with D possibly matching TRBD1 (5 bases). Germline assignment: CDR1 ENHRY and CDR2 SYGVKD. The V end lost 3 bases, the J end lost 2 bases, and 10 bases lay between the germline ends. The CDR3 covers 14 residues. The CDR3 is CAISDAGVNTEAFF. Here the CDR3 DNA reads TGTGCCATCAGTGATGCGGGGGTAAACACTGAAGCTTTCTTT.

This rearrangement joins TRBV5-4 to TRBJ2-5, with TRBD2 as a possible D gene (5 bases). Germline V gene data show CDR1 as SGHNT and CDR2 as YYREEE (reference sequence). Trimming shortened V by 1 base and J by 1 base, and 11 bases separated the two germline ends. This CDR3 contains 15 residues. Written as DNA, the CDR3 is TGTGCCAGCAGCTTGAGCAGCGGTTCCCAAGAGACCCAGTACTTC. Encoded protein: CASSLSSGSQETQYF.

This rearrangement joins TRBV30 to TRBJ1-6, with 9 positions matching TRBD1. CDR1 and CDR2 from the germline V gene are GTSNPN and SVGIG (reference sequence). Trimming took 5 bases from V and 7 from J; bases not matched to a gene: 3. The CDR3 consists of 13 residues. The DNA for the CDR3 is TGTGCCTGGGGGACAGGGCCGAATTCACCCCTCCACTTT. The encoded protein is CAWGTGPNSPLHF.

The V call is TRBV27, the J call TRBJ1-6; TRBD1 aligns across 7 bases. The length of the CDR3 is 16 residues. The germline gives CDR1 MNHEY, CDR2 SMNVEV (reference sequence). After removal of 4 bases from V and 8 bases from J, the junction contained 11 bases not matched to a gene. The CDR3 nucleotides read TGTGCCAGCAGTTCGATAATACAGGGGCCGGATTCACCCCTCCACTTT. The encoded protein is CASSSIIQGPDSPLHF.

This clone has only a few counts. This rearrangement joins TRBV19 to TRBJ2-7, with 7 positions matching TRBD1. The CDR3 is 15 amino acids. Trimming cost V 6 bases and J 1 base; bases outside gene matches: 9. CDR1 LNHDA and CDR2 SQIVND come from the germline V gene (reference sequence). As DNA, the CDR3 is TGTGCCAGTAGCAAGCAGGGGGAGCGGTCCTACGAGCAGTACTTC. Residues: CASSKQGERSYEQYF. Together with reference TRBV19 and TRBJ2-7, the CDR3 gives the full variable domain: DGGITQSPKYLFRKEGQNVTLSCEQNLNHDAMYWYRQDPGQGLRLIYYSQIVNDFQKGDIAEGYSVSREKKESFPLTVTSAQKNPTAFYLCASSKQGERSYEQYFGPGTRLTVT.

This sequence joins TRBV18 and TRBJ2-7, with D maybe TRBD1 (5 bases). Trimming took 3 bases from V and 3 from J, leaving 12 bases between them. The CDR3 has 14 residues. CDR1 is KGHSH and CDR2 is LQKENI in the germline V gene. CDR3 coding DNA: TGTGCCAGCTCACCGGGCCTAGGGGTCTACGAGCAGTACTTC. Protein: CASSPGLGVYEQYF.

V and J are TRBV9 and TRBJ1-4, with 7 positions matching TRBD1. J gave up 5 bases and V 4 bases, and 8 bases lay outside the gene matches. Germline V CDR1 and CDR2: SGDLS, YYNGEE. This CDR3 is built from 15 residues. CDR3 region: CASSPGQAQNEKLFF. CDR3 coding DNA: TGTGCCAGCAGCCCTGGACAGGCACAAAATGAAAAACTGTTTTTT.

The V and J genes are TRBV15 and TRBJ1-5; D gene uncertain. The CDR3 has 13 residues. The ends were cut back, 4 bases at V and 5 bases at J, with 9 bases in the middle. Germline CDR1 is LNHNV and CDR2 is YYDKDF (reference sequence). CDR3 nucleotides: TGTGCCACCAGCATGAAAGAGGATCAGCCCCAGCATTTT. Its translation is CATSMKEDQPQHF.

The V gene is TRBV3-1 (or the pseudogene TRBV3-2), the J gene TRBJ1-1; D unresolved. The length of the CDR3 is 15 residues. CDR1 is LGHDT and CDR2 is YNNKEL in the germline V gene (reference sequence). With 4 bases removed from V and 4 bases from J, the gap between germline ends came to 16 bases. The chain's CDR3 is CASSPPGRVGTEAFF. The CDR3 DNA reads TGTGCCAGCAGCCCTCCTGGGAGAGTAGGCACTGAAGCTTTCTTT.